This T cell receptor beta chain stems from a study of cytomegalovirus exposure and HLA in healthy donors. Regarding the study as a whole: Presence/absence comparisons presumed near-even sequencing depth among donors. Researchers reported that three CMV-associated chains were confirmed in vitro as CMV antigen-specific.

V lost 5 bases and J lost 1, with 13 bases in between. This CDR3 spans 15 amino acids. The germline CDR1 and CDR2 sequences are SGHNT and YENEEA. For this clone: Its antigen is currently unknown.

The primer mix had 60 Vbeta and 13 Jbeta primers. The method was immunoSEQ multiplex PCR; TCRdb's version includes in-frame clones alone and lacks a portion of them. The sample holds over 150,000 clones; around 80% are singletons and the top ten take 3.7%. This receptor was taken from a woman aged 60-70 years in good health and CMV-seropositive. The chain is built from TRBV11-3 and TRBJ2-3, with a tentative D call TRBD2 (6 bases). Sequencing was done on a sample of PBMCs. The CDR3 here is CASSPRSGGTDTQYF. CDR3 DNA: TGTGCCAGCAGCCCCCGATCGGGGGGCACAGATACGCAGTATTTT.